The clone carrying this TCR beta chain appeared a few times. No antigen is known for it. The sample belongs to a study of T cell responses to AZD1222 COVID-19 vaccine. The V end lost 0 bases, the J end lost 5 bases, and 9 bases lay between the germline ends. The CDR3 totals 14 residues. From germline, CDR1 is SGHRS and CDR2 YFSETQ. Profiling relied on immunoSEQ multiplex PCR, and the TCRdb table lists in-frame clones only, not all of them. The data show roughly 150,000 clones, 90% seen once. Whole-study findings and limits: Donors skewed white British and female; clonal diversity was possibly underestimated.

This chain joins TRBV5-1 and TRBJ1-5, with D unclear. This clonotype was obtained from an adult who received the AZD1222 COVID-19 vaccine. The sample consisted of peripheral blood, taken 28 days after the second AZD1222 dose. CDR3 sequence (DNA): TGCGCCAGCAGCTTGGGAGAGGGCCATCAGCCCCAGCATTTT. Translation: CASSLGEGHQPQHF. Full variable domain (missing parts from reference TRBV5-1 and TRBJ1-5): KAGVTQTPRYLIKTRGQQVTLSCSPISGHRSVSWYQQTPGQGLQFLFEYFSETQRNKGNFPGRFSGRQFSNSRSEMNVSTLELGDSALYLCASSLGEGHQPQHFGDGTRLSIL.